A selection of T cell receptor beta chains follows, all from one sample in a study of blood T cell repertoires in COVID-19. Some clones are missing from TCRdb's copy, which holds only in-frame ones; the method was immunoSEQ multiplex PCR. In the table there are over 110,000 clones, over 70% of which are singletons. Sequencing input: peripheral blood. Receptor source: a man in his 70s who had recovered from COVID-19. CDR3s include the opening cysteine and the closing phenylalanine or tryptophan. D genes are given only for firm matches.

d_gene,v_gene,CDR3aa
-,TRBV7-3,CASRRGGNTGELFF
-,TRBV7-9,CASSLGTPYEQYF
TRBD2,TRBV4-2,CASSQGGTRSEQFF
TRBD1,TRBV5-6,CASSTQAGQGREKLFF
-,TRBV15,CATSRQGYSNQPQHF
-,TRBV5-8,CASNLGQSKTGYTF
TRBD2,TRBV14,CASSPIGHDPGGRGTGELFF
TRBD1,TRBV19,CASPGAKDRGTFSTDTQYF
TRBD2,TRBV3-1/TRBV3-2,CASSLAGGSTDTQYF
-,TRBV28,CASSNTRTLYEQYF
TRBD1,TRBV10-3,CAISARTGGMTGELFF
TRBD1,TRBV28,CASSTNQGTGSSWDEKLFF
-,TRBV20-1,CSASVGGPDTGELFF
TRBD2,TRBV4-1,CASSPLAGLYNEQFF